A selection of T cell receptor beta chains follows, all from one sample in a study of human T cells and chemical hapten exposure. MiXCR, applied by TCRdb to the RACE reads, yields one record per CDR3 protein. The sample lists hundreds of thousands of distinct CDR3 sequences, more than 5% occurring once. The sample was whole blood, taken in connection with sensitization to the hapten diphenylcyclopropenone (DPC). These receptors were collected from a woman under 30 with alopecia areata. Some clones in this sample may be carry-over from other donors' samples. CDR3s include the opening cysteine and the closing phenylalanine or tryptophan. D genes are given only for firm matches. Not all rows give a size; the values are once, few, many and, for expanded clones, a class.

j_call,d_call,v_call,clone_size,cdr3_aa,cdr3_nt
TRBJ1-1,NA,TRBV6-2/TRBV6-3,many,CASTLGVFTEAFF,TGTGCCAGCACCCTAGGGGTGTTCACTGAAGCTTTCTTT
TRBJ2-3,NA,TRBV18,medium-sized,CASSPWDTQYF,TGTGCCAGCTCACCATGGGATACGCAGTATTTT
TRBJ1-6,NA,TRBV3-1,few,CASSQERALHF,TGTGCCAGCAGCCAGGAGCGGGCCCTCCACTTT
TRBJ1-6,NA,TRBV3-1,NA,CASSQLGKSLLWDSPLHF,TGTGCCAGCAGCCAACTTGGCAAATCCTTACTATGGGATTCACCCCTCCACTTT
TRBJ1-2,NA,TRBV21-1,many,CARDRSALTF,TGTGCCAGGGACAGGTCCGCACTCACCTTC
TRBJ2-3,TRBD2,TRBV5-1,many,CASSNGGITDTQYF,TGCGCCAGCAGCAACGGGGGGATCACAGATACGCAGTATTTT
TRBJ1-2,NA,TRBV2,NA,CASSKEEGITGYTF,TGTGCCAGCAGCAAAGAGGAGGGAATCACCGGCTACACCTTC
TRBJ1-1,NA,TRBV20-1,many,CSARYGQEAFF,TGCAGTGCTAGATACGGGCAGGAAGCTTTCTTT
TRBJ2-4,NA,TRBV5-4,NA,CASSLGEAKNIQYF,TGTGCCAGCAGCTTGGGGGAAGCGAAAAACATTCAGTACTTC
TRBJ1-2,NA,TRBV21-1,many,CASSTRGGRTCSRSNYGYTF,TGTGCCAGCAGTACGAGAGGGGGCCGGACATGCTCCAGATCTAACTATGGCTACACCTTC
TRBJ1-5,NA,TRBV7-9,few,CASSSGGQKSNQPQHF,TGTGCCAGCAGCTCCGGCGGGCAGAAAAGCAATCAGCCCCAGCATTTT
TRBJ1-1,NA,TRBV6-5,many,CATGGQGSKNTEAFF,TGTGCCACCGGGGGGCAGGGATCAAAGAACACTGAAGCTTTCTTT
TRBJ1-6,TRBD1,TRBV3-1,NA,CASSPKAGTAKDSPLHF,TGTGCCAGCAGCCCCAAGGCCGGGACAGCCAAGGATTCACCCCTCCACTTT
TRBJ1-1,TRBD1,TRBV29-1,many,CSARQGTWQNTEAFF,TGCAGCGCAAGACAGGGAACATGGCAGAACACTGAAGCTTTCTTT
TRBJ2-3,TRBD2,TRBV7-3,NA,CASSLWAGDTDTQYF,TGTGCCAGCAGCTTATGGGCGGGGGACACAGATACGCAGTATTTT
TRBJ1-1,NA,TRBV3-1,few,CASSPRAPGVNTEAFF,TGTGCCAGCAGCCCTCGGGCCCCGGGGGTGAACACTGAAGCTTTCTTT
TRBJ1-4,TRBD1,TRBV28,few,CASSSSGQGLKKLFF,TGTGCCAGCAGTTCCTCCGGACAGGGTTTGAAAAAACTGTTTTTT
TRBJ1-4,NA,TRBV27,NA,CASSLTASDLGVSNEKLFF,TGTGCCAGCAGTTTGACAGCATCTGATTTAGGAGTCAGTAATGAAAAACTGTTTTTT
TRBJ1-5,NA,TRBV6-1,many,CASSVLRDRNQPQHF,TGTGCCAGCAGTGTTTTGAGGGATAGGAATCAGCCCCAGCATTTT
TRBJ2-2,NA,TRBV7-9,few,CASSPQDTGELFF,TGTGCCAGCAGCCCTCAAGACACCGGGGAGCTGTTTTTT
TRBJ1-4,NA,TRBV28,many,CASSSTLGATNEKLFF,TGTGCCAGCAGTTCTACCCTGGGAGCAACTAATGAAAAACTGTTTTTT
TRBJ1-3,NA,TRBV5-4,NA,CASSLEPSGNTIYF,TGTGCCAGCAGCTTGGAGCCCTCTGGAAACACCATATATTTT
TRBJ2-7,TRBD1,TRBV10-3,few,CASRDRDSYEQYF,TGTGCCTCAAGGGACAGGGACTCCTACGAGCAGTACTTC
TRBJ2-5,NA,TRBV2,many,CASSVRAGQETQYF,TGTGCCAGCAGTGTGCGGGCAGGCCAAGAGACCCAGTACTTC
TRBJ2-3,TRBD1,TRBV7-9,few,CASSLTQGVTDTQYF,TGTGCCAGCAGCTTAACACAGGGGGTAACAGATACGCAGTATTTT
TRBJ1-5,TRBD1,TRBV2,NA,CASHEGRGLQPQHF,TGTGCCAGCCACGAGGGCAGGGGGCTTCAGCCCCAGCATTTT
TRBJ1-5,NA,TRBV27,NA,CASSLMGVNQPQHF,TGTGCCAGCAGTTTAATGGGGGTTAATCAGCCCCAGCATTTT
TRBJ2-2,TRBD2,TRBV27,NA,CASSLSRLAGGTGELFF,TGTGCCAGCAGTTTATCCCGACTAGCGGGGGGCACCGGGGAGCTGTTTTTT
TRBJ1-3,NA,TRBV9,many,CASSLGNSGNTIYF,TGTGCCAGCAGCCTTGGTAACTCTGGAAACACCATATATTTT
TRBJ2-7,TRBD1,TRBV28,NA,CASRSGDRSYEQYF,TGTGCTTCGAGGTCCGGGGACAGGTCCTACGAGCAGTACTTC
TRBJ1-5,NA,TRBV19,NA,CASSPDSYSNQPQHF,TGTGCCAGTAGCCCTGACAGCTATAGCAATCAGCCCCAGCATTTT
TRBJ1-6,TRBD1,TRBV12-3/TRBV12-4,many,CASTPGQLLNSPLHF,TGTGCCAGCACTCCGGGACAGCTACTTAATTCACCCCTCCACTTT
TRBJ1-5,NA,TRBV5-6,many,CATPSPRDTYSNQPQHF,TGTGCCACCCCCTCCCCGCGGGACACCTATAGCAATCAGCCCCAGCATTTT
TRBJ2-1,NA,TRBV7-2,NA,CASSLTGGAWEQFF,TGTGCCAGCAGCTTAACGGGGGGCGCGTGGGAGCAGTTCTTC
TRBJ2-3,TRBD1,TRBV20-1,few,CSAWAPGQGTDTQYF,TGCAGTGCCTGGGCCCCGGGACAGGGCACAGATACGCAGTATTTT
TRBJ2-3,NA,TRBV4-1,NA,CASSQAASTDTQYF,TGCGCCAGCAGCCAAGCTGCAAGCACAGATACGCAGTATTTT
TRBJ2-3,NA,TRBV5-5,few,CASSRQSDTQYF,TGTGCCAGCAGCAGACAGTCTGATACGCAGTATTTT
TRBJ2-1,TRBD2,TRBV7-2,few,CASSSPSGTSGYNEQFF,TGTGCCAGCAGCTCCCCGTCCGGGACTAGCGGTTACAATGAGCAGTTCTTC
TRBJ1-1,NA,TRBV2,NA,CASRVGRGIAFF,TGTGCCAGCAGGGTGGGCCGGGGGATCGCTTTCTTT
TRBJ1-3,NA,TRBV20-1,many,CSALTGQRTRFGNTIYF,TGCAGTGCTCTGACAGGCCAACGTACGAGGTTTGGAAACACCATATATTTT
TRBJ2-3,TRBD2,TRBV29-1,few,CSVVTSGTDTQYF,TGCAGCGTCGTGACTAGCGGCACAGATACGCAGTATTTT
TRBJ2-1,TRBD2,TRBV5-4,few,CASSLVLAGGREQFF,TGTGCCAGCAGCTTAGTGCTAGCGGGGGGTCGGGAGCAGTTCTTC
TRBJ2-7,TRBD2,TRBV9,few,CASSVGLERGGLGEQYF,TGTGCCAGCAGCGTAGGGCTTGAGCGGGGGGGCCTTGGAGAGCAGTACTTC
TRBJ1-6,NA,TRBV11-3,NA,CASSDGWGSPLHF,TGTGCCAGCAGCGACGGCTGGGGTTCACCCCTCCACTTT
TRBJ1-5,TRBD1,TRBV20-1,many,CSALGQGGESQPQHF,TGCAGTGCCCTGGGACAGGGGGGGGAAAGTCAGCCCCAGCATTTT
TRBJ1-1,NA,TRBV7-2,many,CASSLAFEAFF,TGTGCCAGCAGCTTGGCCTTTGAAGCTTTCTTT
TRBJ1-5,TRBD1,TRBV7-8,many,CASSLGGQGSSNQPQHF,TGTGCCAGCAGCTTAGGGGGACAGGGGTCGAGCAATCAGCCCCAGCATTTT
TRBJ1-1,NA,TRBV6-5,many,CASSYDKRTGHTEAFF,TGTGCCAGCAGTTACGACAAACGGACGGGTCACACTGAAGCTTTCTTT
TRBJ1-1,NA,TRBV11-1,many,CASSLIFVGGSNTEAFF,TGTGCCAGCAGCTTAATTTTTGTCGGGGGATCGAACACTGAAGCTTTCTTT
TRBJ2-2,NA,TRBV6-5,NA,CASSYRLTGGELFF,TGTGCCAGCAGTTACCGATTAACCGGCGGGGAGCTGTTTTTT
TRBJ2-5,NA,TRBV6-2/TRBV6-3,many,CASTKEGQETQYF,TGTGCCAGCACCAAGGAGGGTCAAGAGACCCAGTACTTC
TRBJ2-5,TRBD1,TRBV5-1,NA,CASSHGQGGGQETQYF,TGCGCCAGCAGCCACGGACAGGGGGGAGGCCAAGAGACCCAGTACTTC
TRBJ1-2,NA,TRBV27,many,CASSLKGTSYGYTF,TGTGCCAGCAGTTTAAAAGGGACCAGCTATGGCTACACCTTC
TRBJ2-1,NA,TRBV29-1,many,CSVEEGPQVAF,TGCAGCGTTGAAGAGGGGCCTCAGGTGGCTTTC
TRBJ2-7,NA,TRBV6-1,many,CASSVERGEQYF,TGTGCCAGCAGTGTGGAACGCGGCGAGCAGTACTTC
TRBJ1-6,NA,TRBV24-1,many,CATRQGNSPLHF,TGTGCCACCAGACAGGGAAATTCACCCCTCCACTTT
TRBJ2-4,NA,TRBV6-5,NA,CASSPRGVSIVGNIQYF,TGTGCCAGCAGCCCACGCGGGGTGAGCATTGTCGGAAACATTCAGTACTTC
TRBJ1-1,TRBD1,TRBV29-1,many,CSVEPLTGSTEAFF,TGCAGCGTTGAACCGTTGACAGGGAGCACTGAAGCTTTCTTT
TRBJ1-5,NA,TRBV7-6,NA,CASSLTGGSHQPQHF,TGTGCCAGCAGCTTGACAGGAGGTTCCCATCAGCCCCAGCATTTT